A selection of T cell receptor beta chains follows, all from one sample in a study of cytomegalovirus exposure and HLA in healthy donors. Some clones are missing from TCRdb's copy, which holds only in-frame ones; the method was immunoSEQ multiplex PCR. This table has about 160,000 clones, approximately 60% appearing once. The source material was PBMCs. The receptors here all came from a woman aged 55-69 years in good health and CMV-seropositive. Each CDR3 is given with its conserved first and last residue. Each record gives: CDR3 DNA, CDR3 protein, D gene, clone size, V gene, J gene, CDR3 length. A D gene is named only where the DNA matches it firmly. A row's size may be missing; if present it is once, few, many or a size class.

DNA: TGTGCCAGCAGTGAAGTATGGACAGGGGGAACTGAAGATTTCTTT
CDR3: CASSEVWTGGTEDFF
D: TRBD1
size: NA
V: TRBV6-1
J: TRBJ1-1
length: 15

DNA: TGTGCCAGCAGCCCCCCTTTAGGGGTAGCGGGCCAAGAGACCCAGTACTTC
CDR3: CASSPPLGVAGQETQYF
D: TRBD2
size: once
V: TRBV28
J: TRBJ2-5
length: 17

DNA: TGTGCCAGCAGTTACTCGGGGGGAGCTAACTATGGCTACACCTTC
CDR3: CASSYSGGANYGYTF
D: NA
size: NA
V: TRBV6-5
J: TRBJ1-2
length: 15

DNA: TGTGCCAGTAGTGTCGGGACAGGGTGGGCTCAGCCCCAGCATTTT
CDR3: CASSVGTGWAQPQHF
D: TRBD1
size: few
V: TRBV19
J: TRBJ1-5
length: 15

DNA: TGCGCCAGCAGCCAGGGGACAGGGGCTAGCGGGAATACCTACGAGCAGTACTTC
CDR3: CASSQGTGASGNTYEQYF
D: NA
size: few
V: TRBV4-1
J: TRBJ2-7
length: 18

DNA: TGTGCCACCAGCAGAGTAGCGGGAGCTGACTACAATGAGCAGTTCTTC
CDR3: CATSRVAGADYNEQFF
D: TRBD2
size: NA
V: TRBV15
J: TRBJ2-1
length: 16

DNA: TGCGCCAGCAGCCGTCCCGGGACAGCCATGTACGAGCAGTACTTC
CDR3: CASSRPGTAMYEQYF
D: TRBD1
size: few
V: TRBV4-1
J: TRBJ2-7
length: 15

DNA: TGCGCCAGCAGTGAGTCTAAGGACAGGGGGCTTGGTAACTATGGCTACACCTTC
CDR3: CASSESKDRGLGNYGYTF
D: TRBD1
size: NA
V: TRBV10-1
J: TRBJ1-2
length: 18

DNA: TGTGCCAGCAGTTATGTAGACTCGAACACTGAAGCTTTCTTT
CDR3: CASSYVDSNTEAFF
D: NA
size: few
V: TRBV6-6
J: TRBJ1-1
length: 14

DNA: TGTGCCAGTAGTATAATCCCTAGCGGGAGTTACAATGAGCAGTTCTTC
CDR3: CASSIIPSGSYNEQFF
D: TRBD2
size: NA
V: TRBV19
J: TRBJ2-1
length: 16

DNA: TGTGCCAGCTCACCACCAGACAGCTACGAGCAGTACTTC
CDR3: CASSPPDSYEQYF
D: NA
size: NA
V: TRBV18
J: TRBJ2-7
length: 13

DNA: TGCGCCAGCAGCTTGGGCGCGGTGAACACTGAAGCTTTCTTT
CDR3: CASSLGAVNTEAFF
D: NA
size: few
V: TRBV5-1
J: TRBJ1-1
length: 14

DNA: TGCGCCAGCAGCTCTGGCCCCACAGATACGCAGTATTTT
CDR3: CASSSGPTDTQYF
D: NA
size: NA
V: TRBV5-1
J: TRBJ2-3
length: 13

DNA: TGTGCCAGCAGCCAATCCCGGGACTCTCTGAAGCAGTTCTTC
CDR3: CASSQSRDSLKQFF
D: NA
size: NA
V: TRBV4-2
J: TRBJ2-1
length: 14

DNA: TGTGCCAGCAGTCAGAGCGGGAGGACCACCGGGGAGCTGTTTTTT
CDR3: CASSQSGRTTGELFF
D: TRBD2
size: NA
V: TRBV28
J: TRBJ2-2
length: 15

DNA: TGTGCCAGCCAGGGAGGGGAAAGCAATGAGCAGTTCTTC
CDR3: CASQGGESNEQFF
D: TRBD2
size: NA
V: TRBV18
J: TRBJ2-1
length: 13

DNA: TGTGCCAGCAGTTACTCCCGAGGGGGCTATGGCTACACCTTC
CDR3: CASSYSRGGYGYTF
D: NA
size: NA
V: TRBV6-5
J: TRBJ1-2
length: 14

DNA: TGTGCCAGCAGTGCCGTCGGGACAGGGAGGAGAGATACGCAGTATTTT
CDR3: CASSAVGTGRRDTQYF
D: TRBD1
size: few
V: TRBV6-1
J: TRBJ2-3
length: 16

DNA: TGTGCCAGCAGTGCCGGGACAGGGGGCAATCAGCCCCAGCATTTT
CDR3: CASSAGTGGNQPQHF
D: TRBD1
size: NA
V: TRBV28
J: TRBJ1-5
length: 15

DNA: TGTGCCAGCTCACCCATGCGGGAGTCAATAGATACGCAGTATTTT
CDR3: CASSPMRESIDTQYF
D: TRBD2
size: NA
V: TRBV18
J: TRBJ2-3
length: 15

DNA: TGTGCCAGCAGCTCTGGACAGGGCCATGAAAAACTGTTTTTT
CDR3: CASSSGQGHEKLFF
D: TRBD1
size: few
V: TRBV5-4
J: TRBJ1-4
length: 14

DNA: TGTGCCAGCAGCGTAGCGTCCCAGGACAGAGCGGATGGCTACACCTTC
CDR3: CASSVASQDRADGYTF
D: NA
size: few
V: TRBV9
J: TRBJ1-2
length: 16

DNA: TGTGCCAGCAGCCCAGGGACAGGGGTTTTGTCGAACACTGAAGCTTTCTTT
CDR3: CASSPGTGVLSNTEAFF
D: TRBD1
size: NA
V: TRBV7-8
J: TRBJ1-1
length: 17